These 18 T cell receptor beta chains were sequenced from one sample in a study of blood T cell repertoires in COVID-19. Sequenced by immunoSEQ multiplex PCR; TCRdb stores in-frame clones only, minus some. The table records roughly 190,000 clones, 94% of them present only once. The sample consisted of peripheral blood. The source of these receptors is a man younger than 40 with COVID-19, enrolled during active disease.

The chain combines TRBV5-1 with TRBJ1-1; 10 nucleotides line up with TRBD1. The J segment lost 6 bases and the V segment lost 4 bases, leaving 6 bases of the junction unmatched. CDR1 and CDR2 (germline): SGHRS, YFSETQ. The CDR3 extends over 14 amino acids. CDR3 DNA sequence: TGCGCCAGCAGCCGGGACAGGGGCTTGTCTGAAGCTTTCTTT. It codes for CASSRDRGLSEAFF.

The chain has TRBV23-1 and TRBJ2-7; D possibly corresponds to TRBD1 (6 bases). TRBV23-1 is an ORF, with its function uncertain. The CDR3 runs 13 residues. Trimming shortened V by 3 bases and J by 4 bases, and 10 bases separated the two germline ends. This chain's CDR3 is CASSHFDRYEQYF. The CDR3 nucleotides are TGCGCCAGCAGTCATTTCGACAGGTACGAGCAGTACTTC.

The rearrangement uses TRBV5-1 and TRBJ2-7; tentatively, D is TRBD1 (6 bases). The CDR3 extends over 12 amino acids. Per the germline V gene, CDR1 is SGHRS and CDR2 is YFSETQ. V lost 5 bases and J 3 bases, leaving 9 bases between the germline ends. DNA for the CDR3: TGCGCCAGCAGGGACAGTGACTACGAGCAGTACTTC. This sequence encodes CASRDSDYEQYF.

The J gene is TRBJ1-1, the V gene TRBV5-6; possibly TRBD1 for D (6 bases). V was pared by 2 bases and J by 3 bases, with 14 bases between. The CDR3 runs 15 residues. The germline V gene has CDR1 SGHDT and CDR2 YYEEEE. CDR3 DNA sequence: TGTGCCAGCAGCTTAAACCCCAGGGGAGACACTGAAGCTTTCTTT. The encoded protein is CASSLNPRGDTEAFF.

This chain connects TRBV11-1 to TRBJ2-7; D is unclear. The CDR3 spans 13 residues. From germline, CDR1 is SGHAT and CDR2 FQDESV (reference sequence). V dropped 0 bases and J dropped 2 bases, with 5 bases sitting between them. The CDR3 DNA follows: TGTGCCAGCAGCTTAGCGAGAGCCTACGAGCAGTACTTC. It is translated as CASSLARAYEQYF.

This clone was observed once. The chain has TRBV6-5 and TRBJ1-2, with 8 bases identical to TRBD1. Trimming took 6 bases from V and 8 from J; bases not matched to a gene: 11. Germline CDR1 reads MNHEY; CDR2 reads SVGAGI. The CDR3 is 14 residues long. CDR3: CASSTIRTGNGYTF. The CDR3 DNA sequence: TGTGCCAGCAGCACTATTAGGACAGGGAACGGCTACACCTTC.

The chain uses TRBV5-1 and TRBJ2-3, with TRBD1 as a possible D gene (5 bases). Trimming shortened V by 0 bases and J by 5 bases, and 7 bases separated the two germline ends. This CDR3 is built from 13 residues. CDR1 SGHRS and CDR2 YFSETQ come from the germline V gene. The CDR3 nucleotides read TGCGCCAGCAGCTTGGAGGGGTTAGATACGCAGTATTTT. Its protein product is CASSLEGLDTQYF. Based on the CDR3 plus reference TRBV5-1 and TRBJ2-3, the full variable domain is KAGVTQTPRYLIKTRGQQVTLSCSPISGHRSVSWYQQTPGQGLQFLFEYFSETQRNKGNFPGRFSGRQFSNSRSEMNVSTLELGDSALYLCASSLEGLDTQYFGPGTRLTVL.

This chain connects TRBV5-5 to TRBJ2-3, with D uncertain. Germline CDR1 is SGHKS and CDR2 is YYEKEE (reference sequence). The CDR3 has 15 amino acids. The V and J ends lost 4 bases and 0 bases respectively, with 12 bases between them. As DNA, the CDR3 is TGTGCCAGCAGCCCGGGTGATTACAGCACAGATACGCAGTATTTT. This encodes CASSPGDYSTDTQYF.

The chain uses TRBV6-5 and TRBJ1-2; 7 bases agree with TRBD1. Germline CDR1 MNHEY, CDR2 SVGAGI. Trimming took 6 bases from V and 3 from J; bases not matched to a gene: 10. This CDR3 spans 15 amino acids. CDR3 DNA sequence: TGTGCCAGCAGGAGGGGACAGACAGTCTACTATGGCTACACCTTC. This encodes CASRRGQTVYYGYTF.

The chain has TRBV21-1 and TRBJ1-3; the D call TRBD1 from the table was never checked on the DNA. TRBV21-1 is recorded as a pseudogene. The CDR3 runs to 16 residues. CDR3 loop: CASLDLTGGSGNTIYF. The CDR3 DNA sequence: TGTGCCAGCCTTGACCTCACAGGGGGCTCTGGAAACACCATATATTTT.

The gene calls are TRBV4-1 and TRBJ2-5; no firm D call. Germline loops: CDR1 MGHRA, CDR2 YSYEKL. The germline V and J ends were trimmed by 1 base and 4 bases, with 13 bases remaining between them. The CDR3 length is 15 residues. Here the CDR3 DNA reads TGCGCCAGCAGCCAAGGATCTAGTCGAGGAGAGACCCAGTACTTC. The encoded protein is CASSQGSSRGETQYF.

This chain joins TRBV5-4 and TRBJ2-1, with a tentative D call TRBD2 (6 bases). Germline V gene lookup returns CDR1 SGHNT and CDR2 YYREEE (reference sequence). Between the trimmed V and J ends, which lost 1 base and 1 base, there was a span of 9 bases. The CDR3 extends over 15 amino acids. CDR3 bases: TGTGCCAGCAGCTTGCAGGAGGGGTCCTACAATGAGCAGTTCTTC. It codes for CASSLQEGSYNEQFF.

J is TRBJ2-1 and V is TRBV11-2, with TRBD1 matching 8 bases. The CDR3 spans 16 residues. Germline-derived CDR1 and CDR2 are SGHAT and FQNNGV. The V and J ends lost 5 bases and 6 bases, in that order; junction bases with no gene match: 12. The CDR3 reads CASSAPDRGWGNEQFF. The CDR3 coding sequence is TGTGCCAGCAGCGCACCAGACAGGGGATGGGGCAATGAGCAGTTCTTC.

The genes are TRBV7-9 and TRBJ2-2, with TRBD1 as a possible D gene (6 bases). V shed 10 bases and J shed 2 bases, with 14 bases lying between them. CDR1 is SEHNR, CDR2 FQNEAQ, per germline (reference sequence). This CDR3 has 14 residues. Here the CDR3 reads CATETGTNTGELFF. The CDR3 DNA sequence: TGTGCCACTGAAACAGGGACCAACACCGGGGAGCTGTTTTTT.

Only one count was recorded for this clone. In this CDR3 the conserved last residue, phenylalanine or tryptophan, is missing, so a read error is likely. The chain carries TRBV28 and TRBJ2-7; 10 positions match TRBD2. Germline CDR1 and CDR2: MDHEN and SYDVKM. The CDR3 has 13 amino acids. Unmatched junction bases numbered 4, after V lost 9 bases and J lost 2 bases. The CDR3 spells CASLAGGPYEQYL. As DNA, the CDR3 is TGTGCCAGTTTAGCGGGGGGACCCTACGAGCAGTACCTC.

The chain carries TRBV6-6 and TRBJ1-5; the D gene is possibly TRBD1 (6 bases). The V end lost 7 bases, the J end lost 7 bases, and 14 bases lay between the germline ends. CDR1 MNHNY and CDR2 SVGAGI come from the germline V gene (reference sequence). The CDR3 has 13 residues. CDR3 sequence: CASTRGAGQPQHF. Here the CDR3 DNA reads TGTGCCAGCACCCGGGGGGCTGGACAGCCCCAGCATTTT.

The CDR3 region is CSASPGDSNQPQHF. CDR3 sequence (DNA): TGCAGTGCTAGTCCCGGAGATAGCAATCAGCCCCAGCATTTT. The chain couples TRBV20-1 to TRBJ1-5; D is uncertain. Germline lookup yields CDR1 DFQATT and CDR2 SNEGSKA (reference sequence). This CDR3 has 14 amino acids. The V and J ends lost 3 bases and 0 bases respectively, with 9 bases between them.

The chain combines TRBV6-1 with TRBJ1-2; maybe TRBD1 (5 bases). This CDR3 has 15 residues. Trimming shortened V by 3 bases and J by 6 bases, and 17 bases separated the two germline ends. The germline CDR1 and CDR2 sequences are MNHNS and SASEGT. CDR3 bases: TGTGCCAGCAGTGACAGGTCAAGGGGAGGGAATGGCTACACCTTC. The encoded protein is CASSDRSRGGNGYTF.